These T cell receptor beta chains were read from a single sample in a study of cytomegalovirus exposure and HLA in healthy donors. Generated by immunoSEQ multiplex PCR, the TCRdb table keeps only in-frame clones and is missing some. Found here are some 130,000 clones, 50% to 65% of them singletons; the top ten hold 9% to 10%. Sequencing was done on a sample of PBMCs. Receptor source: a man aged 40-49 years in good health and CMV-seropositive. CDR3s include the opening cysteine and the closing phenylalanine or tryptophan. A D gene is named only where the DNA matches it firmly. Rows give clone size only sometimes, using once, few, many, or a class for an expanded clone.

len: 16; abundance: once; v_gene: TRBV2; d_gene: TRBD1; j_gene: TRBJ1-6; CDR3aa: CASSGQGSSYNSPLHF; CDR3nt: TGTGCCAGCAGTGGACAGGGGAGCTCCTATAATTCACCCCTCCACTTT
len: 15; abundance: few; v_gene: TRBV7-3; d_gene: .; j_gene: TRBJ1-1; CDR3aa: CASSLNGQTNTEAFF; CDR3nt: TGTGCCAGCAGCTTAAATGGACAGACTAACACTGAAGCTTTCTTT
len: 15; abundance: .; v_gene: TRBV4-3; d_gene: .; j_gene: TRBJ2-1; CDR3aa: CASSPWVGSGYEQFF; CDR3nt: TGCGCCAGCAGCCCATGGGTCGGGAGTGGCTATGAGCAGTTCTTC
len: 12; abundance: .; v_gene: TRBV28; d_gene: .; j_gene: TRBJ1-5; CDR3aa: CASGHRNQPQHF; CDR3nt: TGTGCCAGCGGACACAGGAATCAGCCCCAGCATTTT
len: 15; abundance: .; v_gene: TRBV5-1; d_gene: .; j_gene: TRBJ2-3; CDR3aa: CASRPYPQTGDTQYF; CDR3nt: TGCGCCAGCAGACCGTACCCCCAGACGGGAGATACGCAGTATTTT
len: 14; abundance: once; v_gene: TRBV29-1; d_gene: .; j_gene: TRBJ2-2; CDR3aa: CSVVFVGSTGELFF; CDR3nt: TGCAGCGTTGTTTTTGTAGGGAGCACCGGGGAGCTGTTTTTT
len: 15; abundance: few; v_gene: TRBV5-1; d_gene: .; j_gene: TRBJ2-6; CDR3aa: CASSKGGIGANVLTF; CDR3nt: TGCGCCAGCAGTAAAGGGGGAATTGGGGCCAACGTCCTGACTTTC
len: 14; abundance: once; v_gene: TRBV9; d_gene: .; j_gene: TRBJ2-5; CDR3aa: CASGVEAYQETQYF; CDR3nt: TGTGCCAGCGGAGTAGAAGCCTACCAAGAGACCCAGTACTTC
len: 16; abundance: .; v_gene: TRBV4-1; d_gene: TRBD1; j_gene: TRBJ1-5; CDR3aa: CASSQVSGGSNQPQHF; CDR3nt: TGCGCCAGCAGCCAAGTGTCAGGGGGGAGCAATCAGCCCCAGCATTTT
len: 14; abundance: few; v_gene: TRBV7-2; d_gene: .; j_gene: TRBJ1-2; CDR3aa: CASSLAQGPYGYTF; CDR3nt: TGTGCCAGCAGCTTAGCCCAGGGTCCCTATGGCTACACCTTC
len: 14; abundance: .; v_gene: TRBV7-2; d_gene: TRBD1; j_gene: TRBJ1-6; CDR3aa: CASSFSGGSSPLHF; CDR3nt: TGTGCCAGCAGCTTCTCAGGGGGCAGTTCACCCCTCCACTTT
len: 12; abundance: few; v_gene: TRBV7-9; d_gene: .; j_gene: TRBJ2-3; CDR3aa: CASSSSGDTQYF; CDR3nt: TGTGCCAGCAGCTCGAGCGGCGATACGCAGTATTTT
len: 15; abundance: .; v_gene: TRBV7-2; d_gene: TRBD2; j_gene: TRBJ2-5; CDR3aa: CASSYDGTSAREQYF; CDR3nt: TGTGCCAGCAGCTACGACGGGACTAGCGCGAGGGAGCAGTACTTC
len: 11; abundance: .; v_gene: TRBV20-1; d_gene: .; j_gene: TRBJ1-1; CDR3aa: CSVGGPTEAFF; CDR3nt: TGCAGTGTCGGGGGGCCGACTGAAGCTTTCTTT
len: 16; abundance: once; v_gene: TRBV10-3; d_gene: TRBD1; j_gene: TRBJ1-1; CDR3aa: CAISESTGTGNTEAFF; CDR3nt: TGTGCCATCAGTGAGTCGACGGGGACAGGGAACACTGAAGCTTTCTTT
len: 12; abundance: .; v_gene: TRBV18; d_gene: .; j_gene: TRBJ1-2; CDR3aa: CASSPGVDGYTF; CDR3nt: TGTGCCAGCTCACCAGGAGTGGATGGCTACACCTTC
len: 13; abundance: .; v_gene: TRBV2; d_gene: TRBD1; j_gene: TRBJ2-4; CDR3aa: CASSPPGGHIQYF; CDR3nt: TGTGCCAGCAGCCCCCCAGGGGGACACATTCAGTACTTC
len: 12; abundance: .; v_gene: TRBV29-1; d_gene: TRBD1; j_gene: TRBJ1-5; CDR3aa: CSAGQGTQPQHF; CDR3nt: TGCAGCGCGGGACAGGGTACTCAGCCCCAGCATTTT
len: 16; abundance: .; v_gene: TRBV7-3; d_gene: TRBD1; j_gene: TRBJ1-2; CDR3aa: CASSLGGDRGLHGYTF; CDR3nt: TGTGCCAGCAGCCTAGGGGGGGACAGGGGGCTTCATGGCTACACCTTC
len: 11; abundance: .; v_gene: TRBV30; d_gene: .; j_gene: TRBJ1-1; CDR3aa: CAWSGERAAFF; CDR3nt: TGTGCCTGGAGTGGGGAGCGGGCGGCTTTCTTT
len: 13; abundance: few; v_gene: TRBV6-1; d_gene: TRBD2; j_gene: TRBJ2-1; CDR3aa: CASSERTSNEQFF; CDR3nt: TGTGCCAGCAGTGAAAGGACTAGCAATGAGCAGTTCTTC
len: 15; abundance: .; v_gene: TRBV28; d_gene: TRBD1; j_gene: TRBJ1-1; CDR3aa: CASRGTGEVNTEAFF; CDR3nt: TGTGCCAGCAGGGGGACAGGGGAGGTGAACACTGAAGCTTTCTTT
len: 17; abundance: few; v_gene: TRBV7-9; d_gene: .; j_gene: TRBJ2-5; CDR3aa: CASSLDLSFWGGETQYF; CDR3nt: TGTGCCAGCAGCTTAGACCTGTCGTTTTGGGGAGGCGAGACCCAGTACTTC
len: 17; abundance: .; v_gene: TRBV11-2; d_gene: TRBD2; j_gene: TRBJ2-4; CDR3aa: CASSLSRARGVKNIQYF; CDR3nt: TGTGCCAGCAGCTTATCGCGGGCGCGGGGGGTAAAAAACATTCAGTACTTC
len: 17; abundance: .; v_gene: TRBV7-8; d_gene: .; j_gene: TRBJ1-6; CDR3aa: CASSPRQQSIYNSPLHF; CDR3nt: TGTGCCAGCAGCCCACGACAGCAATCCATCTATAATTCACCCCTCCACTTT
len: 14; abundance: .; v_gene: TRBV7-2; d_gene: .; j_gene: TRBJ1-2; CDR3aa: CASSFDRQVYGYTF; CDR3nt: TGTGCCAGCAGCTTTGACCGACAGGTCTATGGCTACACCTTC
len: 13; abundance: .; v_gene: TRBV18; d_gene: .; j_gene: TRBJ1-5; CDR3aa: CASSPQGSQPQHF; CDR3nt: TGTGCCAGCTCACCCCAGGGATCCCAGCCCCAGCATTTT
len: 13; abundance: few; v_gene: TRBV2; d_gene: .; j_gene: TRBJ1-2; CDR3aa: CASRIGVLYGYTF; CDR3nt: TGTGCCAGCAGGATAGGGGTTCTCTATGGCTACACCTTC
len: 13; abundance: .; v_gene: TRBV4-2; d_gene: .; j_gene: TRBJ1-2; CDR3aa: CASSQDLNYGYTF; CDR3nt: TGTGCCAGCAGCCAAGACCTAAACTATGGCTACACCTTC
len: 15; abundance: .; v_gene: TRBV9; d_gene: TRBD1; j_gene: TRBJ1-2; CDR3aa: CASSSEGRGNYGYTF; CDR3nt: TGTGCCAGCAGCTCAGAAGGCAGGGGGAACTATGGCTACACCTTC
len: 17; abundance: .; v_gene: TRBV7-6; d_gene: TRBD2; j_gene: TRBJ2-1; CDR3aa: CASSPGVAGSAYNEQFF; CDR3nt: TGTGCCAGCAGCCCCGGGGTAGCGGGTTCCGCCTACAATGAGCAGTTCTTC
len: 14; abundance: .; v_gene: TRBV5-6; d_gene: TRBD2; j_gene: TRBJ2-7; CDR3aa: CASSKRTRYGEQYF; CDR3nt: TGTGCCAGCAGCAAAAGGACTAGGTATGGCGAGCAGTACTTC
len: 16; abundance: .; v_gene: TRBV11-2; d_gene: .; j_gene: TRBJ2-2; CDR3aa: CASSPISGRITGELFF; CDR3nt: TGTGCCAGCAGCCCAATTAGCGGCCGAATCACCGGGGAGCTGTTTTTT
len: 14; abundance: .; v_gene: TRBV7-9; d_gene: .; j_gene: TRBJ2-1; CDR3aa: CASSLGRVYNEQFF; CDR3nt: TGTGCCAGCAGCTTAGGGCGGGTATACAATGAGCAGTTCTTC
len: 14; abundance: .; v_gene: TRBV29-1; d_gene: .; j_gene: TRBJ2-1; CDR3aa: CSVDFSGAPNEQFF; CDR3nt: TGCAGCGTTGATTTCTCGGGAGCCCCCAATGAGCAGTTCTTC
len: 10; abundance: .; v_gene: TRBV5-8; d_gene: .; j_gene: TRBJ1-2; CDR3aa: CASGLYGYTF; CDR3nt: TGTGCCAGCGGTCTATATGGCTACACCTTC
len: 16; abundance: .; v_gene: TRBV5-1; d_gene: .; j_gene: TRBJ2-7; CDR3aa: CASSSQGSGLSYEQYF; CDR3nt: TGCGCCAGCAGCTCACAGGGTTCGGGCCTCTCCTACGAGCAGTACTTC
len: 13; abundance: .; v_gene: TRBV5-4; d_gene: TRBD1; j_gene: TRBJ2-7; CDR3aa: CASSWTGGYEQYF; CDR3nt: TGTGCCAGCAGTTGGACAGGGGGCTACGAGCAGTACTTC
len: 16; abundance: few; v_gene: TRBV14; d_gene: TRBD2; j_gene: TRBJ2-1; CDR3aa: CASSQLAGVVNNEQFF; CDR3nt: TGTGCCAGCAGCCAGCTAGCGGGAGTTGTAAACAATGAGCAGTTCTTC
len: 13; abundance: .; v_gene: TRBV11-2; d_gene: TRBD2; j_gene: TRBJ2-7; CDR3aa: CASSLLAGGGQYF; CDR3nt: TGTGCCAGCAGCTTACTAGCGGGGGGCGGTCAGTACTTC
len: 16; abundance: .; v_gene: TRBV19; d_gene: .; j_gene: TRBJ2-7; CDR3aa: CASRPEGGSSLYKQYF; CDR3nt: TGTGCCAGTCGACCGGAAGGGGGATCCTCCCTCTACAAGCAGTACTTC